This TCR beta chain emerged from a study of T cells in Graves' hyperthyroidism and ophthalmopathy. V lost 0 bases, J lost 3 bases, and 7 bases lay in between. The length of the CDR3 is 14 residues. Germline CDR1 is SGHRS and CDR2 is YFSETQ. Ten or more counts support this clonotype. The diagnostic basis comprised clinical symptoms, serum thyroxine and TRAb, thyroid ultrasound and orbital computed tomography. From RNA transcripts, TCR beta CDR3 regions were amplified. A first-round RT-PCR of the TCR CDR3 used the HTBI primer set. Via MiXCR, TCRdb re-called the multiplex PCR reads, giving one row per CDR3 protein. The sample shows 400,000 or so distinct CDR3 sequences, nearly 15% of them seen only once.

The sequenced sample was blood. The V call is TRBV5-1, the J call TRBJ1-5; unclear D gene. The clonotype was recovered from a woman aged 55-70 years with Graves' ophthalmopathy. For the CDR3, the DNA is TGCGCCAGCAGCTTGGCGGGGAACAATCAGCCCCAGCATTTT. Protein product: CASSLAGNNQPQHF. The entire variable domain, with the rest obtained from reference TRBV5-1 and TRBJ1-5, is as follows: KAGVTQTPRYLIKTRGQQVTLSCSPISGHRSVSWYQQTPGQGLQFLFEYFSETQRNKGNFPGRFSGRQFSNSRSEMNVSTLELGDSALYLCASSLAGNNQPQHFGDGTRLSIL.